This is a list of T cell receptor beta chains from one sample in a study of blood T cell repertoires in COVID-19. Profiling relied on immunoSEQ multiplex PCR, and the TCRdb table lists in-frame clones only, not all of them. Of approximately 200,000 clones listed, 88% are singletons. The specimen sequenced was PBMCs or T cells enriched from blood (not recorded which). Receptors originate from a young woman who had been exposed to COVID-19. The CDR3 runs from the conserved cysteine through the conserved F or W. The D gene is left open where the match is weak. For some rows the clone size is stated as once, few or many, or as a class when expanded; others skip it.

v_gene	len	d_gene	abundance	j_gene	CDR3aa	CDR3nt
TRBV19	14	-	-	TRBJ2-3	CASSVAVHLDTQYF	TGTGCCAGTAGCGTTGCGGTACATTTGGATACGCAGTATTTT
TRBV27	16	TRBD2	few	TRBJ2-7	CASRSNVGLAVYEQYF	TGTGCCAGCAGGTCCAACGTGGGACTAGCAGTCTACGAGCAGTACTTC
TRBV4-1	17	-	-	TRBJ2-7	CASSQDYTGSGSYEQYF	TGCGCCAGCAGCCAAGATTATACGGGATCCGGTTCCTACGAGCAGTACTTC
TRBV5-4	16	-	-	TRBJ1-6	CASSDRRSSYNSPLHF	TGTGCCAGCAGCGACAGAAGGAGCTCCTATAATTCACCCCTCCACTTT
TRBV2	15	TRBD2	-	TRBJ2-1	CASRRTSDSYNEQFF	TGTGCCAGCAGAAGGACTAGCGACTCCTACAATGAGCAGTTCTTC
TRBV2	13	-	-	TRBJ1-5	CASRKGYAQPQHF	TGTGCCAGCCGAAAGGGGTACGCCCAGCCCCAGCATTTT
TRBV4-1	19	TRBD2	-	TRBJ2-1	CASSQQGLAGGEGYNEQFF	TGCGCCAGCAGCCAACAAGGATTAGCGGGAGGGGAAGGTTACAATGAGCAGTTCTTC
TRBV19	17	-	-	TRBJ2-2	CASSIWRGRRWGGELFF	TGTGCCAGTAGTATATGGAGGGGGCGAAGGTGGGGCGGGGAGCTGTTTTTT
TRBV5-1	15	TRBD2	-	TRBJ2-1	CASRHKREADNEQFF	TGCGCCAGCAGGCACAAGCGGGAGGCGGACAATGAGCAGTTCTTC
TRBV12-3/TRBV12-4	11	-	once	TRBJ1-1	CASSLWPEAFF	TGTGCCAGCAGTTTATGGCCTGAAGCTTTCTTT
TRBV6-5	15	TRBD1	-	TRBJ2-2	CASRPGQGYTGELFF	TGTGCCAGCAGACCGGGACAGGGGTACACCGGGGAGCTGTTTTTT
TRBV5-1	14	-	-	TRBJ2-5	CASSFFSARETQYF	TGCGCCAGCAGCTTCTTCTCTGCTCGGGAGACCCAGTACTTC
TRBV5-1	12	-	-	TRBJ2-5	CASSAHRRAQYF	TGCGCCAGCAGCGCGCATAGGCGGGCCCAGTACTTC
TRBV5-1	14	TRBD1	once	TRBJ1-6	CASSSDRGGTALHF	TGCGCCAGCAGCTCGGACAGGGGAGGTACGGCCCTCCACTTT
TRBV9	14	-	-	TRBJ1-2	CASSVGGYNYGYTF	TGTGCCAGCAGCGTAGGAGGGTACAACTATGGCTACACCTTC
TRBV5-4	15	TRBD2	-	TRBJ2-7	CASSLDVGRDYEQYF	TGTGCCAGCAGCTTGGATGTCGGGAGGGATTACGAGCAGTACTTC
TRBV28	15	TRBD2	-	TRBJ2-1	CASSLSSGSLNEQFF	TGTGCCAGCAGTTTATCTAGCGGGAGTCTCAATGAGCAGTTCTTC
TRBV27	16	TRBD1	-	TRBJ1-6	CASRLRKTGLVSPLHF	TGTGCCAGCAGACTAAGAAAGACAGGGTTAGTTTCACCCCTCCACTTT
TRBV10-3	16	-	-	TRBJ2-3	CAISESKDKSTDTQYF	TGTGCCATCAGTGAGTCAAAGGACAAAAGCACAGATACGCAGTATTTT
TRBV7-9	12	-	-	TRBJ2-7	CASSLTSYEQYF	TGTGCCAGCAGCTTAACTAGCTACGAGCAGTACTTC
TRBV19	15	TRBD1	-	TRBJ2-7	CASSIGTGGLFEQYF	TGTGCCAGTAGTATAGGGACAGGGGGATTGTTCGAGCAGTACTTC
TRBV6-5	15	-	-	TRBJ1-4	CASSSRRGAWEKLFF	TGTGCCAGCAGTTCGCGGCGGGGCGCCTGGGAAAAACTGTTTTTT
TRBV5-8	15	-	-	TRBJ2-5	CASSSLLQGGETQYF	TGTGCCAGCAGCTCGCTACTACAGGGCGGGGAGACCCAGTACTTC
TRBV13	15	-	-	TRBJ1-1	CASSSSGEGDTEAFF	TGTGCCAGCAGCTCGTCAGGGGAGGGAGACACTGAAGCTTTCTTT
TRBV4-1	14	-	-	TRBJ2-5	CASSQHPSQETQYF	TGCGCCAGCAGCCAACACCCCAGTCAAGAGACCCAGTACTTC
TRBV30	10	-	-	TRBJ2-7	CAWGQGQQYF	TGTGCCTGGGGGCAGGGGCAGCAGTACTTC
TRBV9	15	-	few	TRBJ2-1	CASSVDGEGYNEQFF	TGTGCCAGCAGCGTAGACGGGGAAGGGTACAATGAGCAGTTCTTC
TRBV5-1	12	-	once	TRBJ2-1	CASSTYYNEQFF	TGCGCCAGCAGCACCTATTACAATGAGCAGTTCTTC
TRBV9	15	TRBD1	-	TRBJ2-2	CASSAGTGTGGELFF	TGTGCCAGCAGCGCAGGGACAGGGACAGGCGGGGAGCTGTTTTTT
TRBV27	15	TRBD1	-	TRBJ2-1	CASADGGTGGDEQFF	TGTGCCAGCGCTGATGGCGGGACAGGAGGCGATGAGCAGTTCTTC
TRBV7-9	18	TRBD1	-	TRBJ1-5	CASSLGALGQGYLRPQHF	TGTGCCAGCAGCTTGGGAGCACTGGGACAGGGGTATTTACGGCCCCAGCATTTT
TRBV25-1	17	TRBD1	few	TRBJ1-1	CASSEILGQGEDTEAFF	TGTGCCAGCAGTGAAATTTTAGGACAGGGGGAGGACACTGAAGCTTTCTTT
TRBV28	16	TRBD2	-	TRBJ2-1	CASSLQRESLVDEQFF	TGTGCCAGCAGTTTACAGCGGGAGAGCTTGGTCGATGAGCAGTTCTTC
TRBV11-2	17	TRBD2	-	TRBJ2-1	CASSLGRAGGSYNEQFF	TGTGCCAGCAGCTTAGGTAGAGCGGGAGGGTCCTACAATGAGCAGTTCTTC
TRBV5-1	15	TRBD1	-	TRBJ1-3	CASSLARGEGNTIYF	TGCGCCAGCAGCTTGGCCAGGGGGGAAGGAAACACCATATATTTT
TRBV12-3/TRBV12-4	12	TRBD1	-	TRBJ1-4	CASSLGTGLLFF	TGTGCCAGCAGTTTAGGGACAGGGCTCCTGTTTTTT
TRBV5-1	15	TRBD1	once	TRBJ2-7	CASSIGQGGPYEQYF	TGCGCCAGCAGCATAGGACAGGGGGGGCCCTACGAGCAGTACTTC
TRBV19	18	TRBD2	-	TRBJ2-2	CASSLYSLAGGNTGELFF	TGTGCCAGTAGTCTCTACTCTCTAGCGGGCGGCAACACCGGGGAGCTGTTTTTT
TRBV11-2	12	TRBD1	-	TRBJ2-5	CASSFPGQGGDF	TGTGCCAGCAGCTTCCCGGGACAGGGGGGGGACTTC
TRBV15	15	TRBD1	-	TRBJ2-1	CATGERQGVWNEQFF	TGTGCCACGGGCGAGAGACAGGGTGTCTGGAATGAGCAGTTCTTC
TRBV5-1	14	TRBD2	-	TRBJ2-1	CASSQREGGNEQFF	TGCGCCAGCAGTCAGCGGGAGGGTGGTAATGAGCAGTTCTTC
TRBV18	16	-	-	TRBJ1-1	CASSPQTNRVGTEAFF	TGTGCCAGCTCACCACAGACAAACAGGGTGGGCACTGAAGCTTTCTTT
TRBV3-1/TRBV3-2	15	TRBD1	-	TRBJ1-6	CASSPTGGGWSPLHF	TGTGCCAGCAGCCCCACAGGGGGGGGTTGGTCACCCCTCCACTTT
TRBV7-2	15	-	once	TRBJ1-4	CASSLVQGRDEKLFF	TGTGCCAGCAGCTTAGTACAGGGAAGGGACGAAAAACTGTTTTTT
TRBV4-1	15	-	-	TRBJ1-1	CASSQDPRIRAEAFF	TGCGCCAGCAGCCAGGATCCGAGAATTCGGGCTGAAGCTTTCTTT
TRBV7-8	17	TRBD1	-	TRBJ1-1	CASSLALLTGQNTEAFF	TGTGCCAGCAGCTTAGCGTTGCTGACAGGGCAGAACACTGAAGCTTTCTTT
TRBV10-1	16	TRBD2	-	TRBJ2-1	CASSSGLAGEWDEQFF	TGCGCCAGCAGCTCGGGACTAGCGGGAGAGTGGGATGAGCAGTTCTTC
TRBV2	13	-	-	TRBJ2-3	CASTPPGTDTQYF	TGTGCCAGCACCCCCCCGGGCACAGATACGCAGTATTTT
TRBV7-2	16	TRBD1	-	TRBJ1-1	CASSLGGTGTGTEAFF	TGTGCCAGCAGCTTAGGTGGGACAGGGACGGGCACTGAAGCTTTCTTT
TRBV18	13	-	few	TRBJ2-2	CASSPIGSGELFF	TGTGCCAGCTCACCAATCGGGTCCGGGGAGCTGTTTTTT
TRBV24-1	16	TRBD2	many	TRBJ2-3	CATSPTSGRDPDTQYF	TGTGCCACCAGCCCGACTAGCGGGAGGGACCCAGATACGCAGTATTTT
TRBV19	13	-	-	TRBJ2-1	CASKDSGYNEQFF	TGTGCCAGTAAGGATAGCGGATACAATGAGCAGTTCTTC
TRBV9	16	-	once	TRBJ2-2	CASSVGPSVNTGELFF	TGTGCCAGCAGCGTAGGCCCTAGCGTTAACACCGGGGAGCTGTTTTTT
TRBV3-1/TRBV3-2	15	TRBD2	-	TRBJ2-1	CASSQTSGRGHEQFF	TGTGCCAGCAGCCAAACTAGCGGGAGAGGCCATGAGCAGTTCTTC
TRBV7-9	14	-	-	TRBJ1-2	CASSVDGDFYGYTF	TGTGCCAGCAGCGTTGACGGTGACTTCTATGGCTACACCTTC
TRBV27	15	-	-	TRBJ1-5	CASSPLDKIYQPQHF	TGTGCCAGCAGTCCACTGGACAAGATTTATCAGCCCCAGCATTTT
TRBV3-1/TRBV3-2	13	-	-	TRBJ2-7	CASSRGLFYEQYF	TGTGCCAGCAGCCGCGGGCTTTTCTACGAGCAGTACTTC